Sequencing of this T cell receptor beta chain was carried out in a study of human T cells and chemical hapten exposure. This CDR3 comprises 14 residues. CDR1 and CDR2 from the germline V gene are ENHRY and SYGVKD. With 0 bases removed from V and 4 bases from J, the gap between germline ends came to 9 bases. This clonotype has more than one count but fewer than ten. Library preparation tagged each individual cDNA molecule with a unique molecular identifier. TCRdb reprocessed the 5' RACE reads via MiXCR and lists one record per CDR3 protein. Found here are about 81,000 distinct CDR3 sequences, roughly 8% of them singletons; the top ten hold approximately 2.1%. It was from unfractionated whole blood that total RNA was extracted.

The TCR sequence derives from a male donor in good health. The chain links TRBV10-3 to TRBJ1-2; TRBD1 is a possible D gene (5 bases). CDR3 sequence: CAISESRQGYGYTF. The CDR3 DNA is TGTGCCATCAGTGAGTCGCGGCAGGGCTATGGCTACACCTTC.